A selection of T cell receptor beta chains follows, all from one sample in a study of cytomegalovirus exposure and HLA in healthy donors. Measured with immunoSEQ multiplex PCR; TCRdb has only the in-frame clones, and not every one. The table lists 150,000 to 200,000 clones, 80% of them singletons. Sequenced input: PBMCs. The receptors originated from a man aged 25-40 years in good health and CMV-seropositive. Each CDR3 is given with its conserved first and last residue. Fields, in order: D gene, V gene, J gene, clone size, CDR3 protein, CDR3 DNA. D genes are given only for firm matches. A row's size may be missing; if present it is once, few, many or a size class.

TRBD2	TRBV7-8	TRBJ2-5	-	CASSPRLAGSLYPQETQYF	TGTGCCAGCAGCCCGAGACTAGCGGGATCCCTATATCCTCAAGAGACCCAGTACTTC
TRBD1	TRBV5-1	TRBJ2-7	-	CASRRTGGPYEQYF	TGCGCCAGCAGGCGGACAGGGGGTCCCTACGAGCAGTACTTC
-	TRBV27	TRBJ1-2	-	CASRLARGDYGYTF	TGTGCCAGCAGATTGGCTAGGGGCGACTATGGCTACACCTTC
-	TRBV2	TRBJ2-7	-	CASSLLEGSSYEQYF	TGTGCCAGCAGTCTACTGGAGGGGAGCTCCTACGAGCAGTACTTC
TRBD1	TRBV30	TRBJ1-6	-	CAWGRDRRNSPLHF	TGTGCCTGGGGCCGGGACAGGAGAAATTCACCCCTCCACTTT
-	TRBV5-1	TRBJ2-1	-	CASSHDSGSYNEQFF	TGCGCCAGCAGCCACGACTCGGGCTCCTACAATGAGCAGTTCTTC
TRBD2	TRBV6-1	TRBJ2-1	-	CASSSSGGSYNEQFF	TGTGCCAGCAGCTCCAGCGGGGGGTCCTACAATGAGCAGTTCTTC
TRBD1	TRBV5-4	TRBJ1-1	-	CASRLGGTGANTEAFF	TGTGCCAGCAGATTGGGCGGTACAGGGGCAAACACTGAAGCTTTCTTT
TRBD1	TRBV5-1	TRBJ1-4	-	CASSTGTGKPTNEKLFF	TGCGCCAGCAGCACCGGGACAGGGAAGCCAACTAATGAAAAACTGTTTTTT
-	TRBV4-1	TRBJ2-5	-	CASGQRLRETQYF	TGCGCCAGCGGACAGAGATTGAGGGAGACCCAGTACTTC
-	TRBV7-9	TRBJ1-1	-	CARSPQGMNTEAFF	TGTGCCCGCAGTCCACAGGGAATGAACACTGAAGCTTTCTTT
TRBD1	TRBV18	TRBJ1-1	-	CASSPQGDMNTEAFF	TGTGCCAGCTCACCGCAGGGGGACATGAACACTGAAGCTTTCTTT
TRBD1	TRBV7-9	TRBJ1-1	many	CASRPGQGFTEAFF	TGTGCCAGCAGACCGGGACAGGGGTTCACTGAAGCTTTCTTT
TRBD2	TRBV6-1	TRBJ2-7	once	CASRASPSGAYEQYF	TGTGCCAGCAGGGCTAGTCCTAGCGGTGCCTACGAGCAGTACTTC
-	TRBV7-8	TRBJ2-7	-	CASSFRDGRPYEQYF	TGTGCCAGCAGCTTCAGGGACGGGAGACCCTACGAGCAGTACTTC
-	TRBV19	TRBJ2-3	few	CASSIQGLPTDTQYF	TGTGCCAGTAGTATACAGGGACTGCCCACAGATACGCAGTATTTT
-	TRBV7-9	TRBJ2-1	few	CASSSRGASYNEQFF	TGTGCCAGCAGCTCCCGGGGGGCCTCCTACAATGAGCAGTTCTTC
TRBD2	TRBV2	TRBJ2-3	-	CASSEGVAGDSTDTQYF	TGTGCCAGCAGTGAAGGGGTAGCGGGGGACTCCACAGATACGCAGTATTTT
-	TRBV27	TRBJ2-1	once	CASTLGTGLEQFF	TGTGCCAGCACGCTAGGCACGGGACTCGAGCAGTTCTTC
TRBD1	TRBV28	TRBJ2-5	-	CASSPWTGVETQYF	TGTGCCAGCAGTCCGTGGACAGGGGTAGAGACCCAGTACTTC
-	TRBV2	TRBJ1-2	-	CASSAPRDTSTVVFGGGYTF	TGTGCCAGCAGCGCCCCCCGGGACACCTCAACGGTGGTTTTCGGTGGTGGCTACACCTTC
TRBD1	TRBV2	TRBJ2-1	-	CASSGTGGAYNEQFF	TGTGCCAGCAGTGGGACAGGGGGCGCCTACAATGAGCAGTTCTTC
TRBD1	TRBV9	TRBJ1-5	-	CASSPGQGLSNQPQHF	TGTGCCAGCAGCCCAGGACAGGGCCTTAGCAATCAGCCCCAGCATTTT
TRBD2	TRBV30	TRBJ2-3	-	CAWSVPGTSGGDTDTQYF	TGTGCCTGGAGTGTACCAGGGACTAGCGGAGGGGACACAGATACGCAGTATTTT
TRBD2	TRBV7-6	TRBJ2-5	-	CASSLGVAGVGGSQETQYF	TGTGCCAGCAGCTTAGGGGTAGCGGGAGTTGGGGGGTCCCAAGAGACCCAGTACTTC
TRBD2	TRBV5-1	TRBJ2-1	-	CASSLEGLAGGREQFF	TGCGCCAGCAGCTTGGAGGGGCTAGCGGGAGGCCGGGAGCAGTTCTTC
TRBD1	TRBV4-2	TRBJ1-5	-	CASSQRQGTLNQPQHF	TGTGCCAGCAGCCAACGACAGGGGACCCTCAATCAGCCCCAGCATTTT
-	TRBV28	TRBJ1-5	few	CASSYPGVRQPQHF	TGTGCCAGCAGTTACCCAGGGGTGAGGCAGCCCCAGCATTTT
TRBD1	TRBV5-4	TRBJ1-6	-	CASSLPTGTGNSPLHF	TGTGCCAGCAGCTTACCGACCGGGACAGGGAACTCACCCCTCCACTTT
TRBD2	TRBV28	TRBJ2-1	-	CASTGRARDEQFF	TGTGCCAGCACCGGGAGGGCCAGGGATGAGCAGTTCTTC